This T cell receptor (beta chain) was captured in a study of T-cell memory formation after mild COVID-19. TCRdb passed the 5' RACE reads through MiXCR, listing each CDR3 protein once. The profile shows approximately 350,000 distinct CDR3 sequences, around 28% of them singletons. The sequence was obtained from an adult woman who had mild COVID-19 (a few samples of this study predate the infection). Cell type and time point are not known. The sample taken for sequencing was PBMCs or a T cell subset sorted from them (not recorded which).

The CDR3 region has the DNA TGTGCCAGCAGCCCAGATCTGCGGGTGGCAGATACGCAGTATTTT. It specifies CASSPDLRVADTQYF. V is TRBV7-9 and J is TRBJ2-3; a weak D match, TRBD2 (5 bases). Germline V gene sequence: CDR1 SEHNR, CDR2 FQNEAQ (reference sequence). The V and J ends lost 5 bases and 4 bases respectively, with 16 bases between them. The CDR3 spans 15 residues.